This paragraph covers one T cell receptor beta chain sequence. With V trimmed by 0 bases and J by 7 bases, 0 bases remained unmatched. CDR3 length: 13 amino acids. CDR1 is SGHRS, CDR2 YFSETQ, per germline. Original methodology: Counts of nucleated cells, estimated from reference gene primer amplification, were obtained. Sequenced by immunoSEQ multiplex PCR; TCRdb stores in-frame clones only, minus some. V and J calls and clone size are those listed in that table; D and trimming were worked out from the DNA. This sample has approximately 30,000 clones; roughly nine tenths occur once, and the top ten carry 5.4%. This entry comes from a study of blood T cell repertoires in COVID-19. At the level of the study: Sample material is recorded as cDNA or gDNA derived from T cells, B-cell-depleted T cells, or PBMCs.

The rearrangement links TRBV5-1 to TRBJ1-3; TRBD1 agrees at 8 bases. The TCR was taken from a human donor in a cohort sampled during active COVID-19. Sequenced: peripheral blood. CDR3 protein: CASSLGDRNTIYF. Here the CDR3 DNA reads TGCGCCAGCAGCTTGGGGGACAGGAACACCATATATTTT.